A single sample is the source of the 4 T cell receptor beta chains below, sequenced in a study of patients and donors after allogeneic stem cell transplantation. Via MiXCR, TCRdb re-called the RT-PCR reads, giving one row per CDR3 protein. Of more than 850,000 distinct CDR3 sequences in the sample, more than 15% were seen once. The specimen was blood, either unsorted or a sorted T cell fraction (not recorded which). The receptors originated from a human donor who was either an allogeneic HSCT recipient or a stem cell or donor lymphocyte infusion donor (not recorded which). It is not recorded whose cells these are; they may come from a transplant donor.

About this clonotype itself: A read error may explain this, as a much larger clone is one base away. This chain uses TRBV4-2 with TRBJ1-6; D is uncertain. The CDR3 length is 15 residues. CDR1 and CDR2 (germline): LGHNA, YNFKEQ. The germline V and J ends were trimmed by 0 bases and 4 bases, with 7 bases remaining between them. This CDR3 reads CASSQEMTYNSPLHF. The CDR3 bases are TGTGCCAGCAGCCAAGAGATGACGTATAATTCACCCCTCCACTTT.

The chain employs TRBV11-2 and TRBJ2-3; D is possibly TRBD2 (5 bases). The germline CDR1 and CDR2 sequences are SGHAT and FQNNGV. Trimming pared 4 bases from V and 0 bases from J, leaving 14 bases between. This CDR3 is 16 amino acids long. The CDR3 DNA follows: TGTGCCAGCAGCTACCTCGGGCAGCGGAGCACAGATACGCAGTATTTT. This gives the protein CASSYLGQRSTDTQYF.

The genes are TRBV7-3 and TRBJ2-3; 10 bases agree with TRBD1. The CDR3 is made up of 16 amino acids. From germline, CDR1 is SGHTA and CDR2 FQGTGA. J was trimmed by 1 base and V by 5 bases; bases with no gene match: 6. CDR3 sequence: CASSPHGTGGTDTQYF. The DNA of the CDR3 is TGTGCCAGCAGCCCCCACGGGACAGGGGGCACAGATACGCAGTATTTT.

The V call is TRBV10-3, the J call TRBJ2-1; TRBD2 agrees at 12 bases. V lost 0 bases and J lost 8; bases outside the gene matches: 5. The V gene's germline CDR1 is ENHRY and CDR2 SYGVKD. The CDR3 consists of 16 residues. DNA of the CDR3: TGTGCCATCAGTGAGTCGGGGACTAGCGGGCTACATGAGCAGTTCTTC. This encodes CAISESGTSGLHEQFF.